These 23 T cell receptor beta chains originate from one sample sequenced in a study of blood T cell repertoires in COVID-19 (TCRdb year 2020). Libraries were built with the immunoSEQ multiplex PCR assay. Sourced from immuneACCESS, this table was stored by TCRdb with only in-frame sequences that have V and J called. A share of the clones is absent; for the studies checked, an unresolved V gene accounts for under half, and the remainder has no known explanation. The sample table records around 300,000 clones; roughly 87% of these occur just once. The ten biggest clones cover about 8.6% of the sample. The sample comprised peripheral blood. The receptors stem from a man between 18 and 29 years old with active or convalescent COVID-19.

A remark on this clone: In the same sample, other DNA sequences code for this CDR3. The chain joins TRBV14 to TRBJ2-7, with D perhaps TRBD1 (7 bases). The germline V gene encodes CDR1 SGHDN and CDR2 FVKESK. Trimming left V 4 bases short and J 3 bases short, with 10 bases between. This CDR3 has 13 residues. CDR3 nucleotides: TGTGCCAGCAGCCGCAGGGGGGTCTACGAGCAGTACTTC. It specifies CASSRRGVYEQYF.

The chain uses TRBV7-2 and TRBJ2-7; D remains ambiguous. The CDR3 covers 12 residues. V lost 3 bases, J lost 6 bases, and 9 bases lay in between. Per the germline V gene, CDR1 is SGHTA and CDR2 is FQGNSA. Here the CDR3 DNA reads TGTGCCAGCAGCTTGGTATACTTCGAGCAGTACTTC. Translating gives CASSLVYFEQYF. Supplemented by reference TRBV7-2 and TRBJ2-7, the full variable domain reads GAGVSQSPSNKVTEKGKDVELRCDPISGHTALYWYRQSLGQGLEFLIYFQGNSAPDKSGLPSDRFSAERTGGSVSTLTIQRTQQEDSAVYLCASSLVYFEQYFGPGTRLTVT.

The genes are TRBV7-2 and TRBJ1-2; D might be TRBD1 (5 bases). V was cut by 5 bases and J by 8 bases, with 18 bases left in between. The CDR3 is made up of 14 amino acids. CDR1 and CDR2 (germline): SGHTA, FQGNSA. CDR3 coding DNA: TGTGCCAGCAGCACAGGCTGGGTGTCGGACGGCTACACCTTC. It codes for CASSTGWVSDGYTF.

V usage is TRBV11-2 and J usage is TRBJ2-2; TRBD2 matches at 14 bases. Per germline, CDR1 SGHAT and CDR2 FQNNGV. This CDR3 is built from 17 residues. V trimming: 1 base; J trimming: 7 bases; junction bases outside the gene matches: 5. CDR3 sequence reads: CASSLVEGTSGGGELFF. The CDR3 DNA follows: TGTGCCAGCAGCTTAGTTGAGGGGACTAGCGGGGGCGGGGAGCTGTTTTTT. Full variable domain (remainder filled in from reference TRBV11-2 and TRBJ2-2): EAGVAQSPRYKIIEKRQSVAFWCNPISGHATLYWYQQILGQGPKLLIQFQNNGVVDDSQLPKDRFSAERLKGVDSTLKIQPAKLEDSAVYLCASSLVEGTSGGGELFFGEGSRLTVL.

The chain is built from TRBV27 and TRBJ2-3; no clear D. The germline V gene has CDR1 MNHEY and CDR2 SMNVEV (reference sequence). This CDR3 region has 16 residues. The germline V and J ends were trimmed by 2 bases and 4 bases, with 16 bases remaining between them. CDR3 DNA: TGTGCCAGCAGTTTAACTAAAGGTCCCCCTCCAGATACGCAGTATTTT. It specifies CASSLTKGPPPDTQYF.

This chain joins TRBV7-2 and TRBJ2-7; 9 bases agree with TRBD2. CDR1 is SGHTA and CDR2 is FQGNSA in the germline V gene. J gave up 3 bases and V 6 bases, and 12 bases lay outside the gene matches. This CDR3 contains 16 residues. The CDR3 sequence is CASREPGGGVSYEQYF. The CDR3 coding sequence is TGTGCCAGCAGGGAACCCGGCGGGGGGGTAAGCTACGAGCAGTACTTC.

This clone has just a few counts. This rearrangement joins TRBV19 to TRBJ1-2; 9 positions agree with TRBD1. The germline gives CDR1 LNHDA, CDR2 SQIVND (reference sequence). The V gene end was trimmed by 5 bases and the J gene end by 4 bases; junction bases not matched to a gene: 11. The CDR3 extends over 16 amino acids. This CDR3 is CASSGRTGAKLYGYTF. The CDR3, as DNA: TGTGCCAGTAGTGGGCGGACAGGGGCGAAGCTCTATGGCTACACCTTC. The full variable domain, with the rest looked up from reference TRBV19 and TRBJ1-2, is DGGITQSPKYLFRKEGQNVTLSCEQNLNHDAMYWYRQDPGQGLRLIYYSQIVNDFQKGDIAEGYSVSREKKESFPLTVTSAQKNPTAFYLCASSGRTGAKLYGYTFGSGTRLTVV.

The chain links TRBV4-1 to TRBJ2-7, with TRBD1 matching 9 bases. This CDR3 is built from 14 residues. J was trimmed by 6 bases and V by 4 bases; bases with no gene match: 7. From germline, CDR1 is MGHRA and CDR2 YSYEKL. The CDR3 here is CASSPTDRGPEQYF. The CDR3 bases are TGCGCCAGCAGCCCTACGGACAGGGGCCCCGAGCAGTACTTC.

This sequence joins TRBV19 and TRBJ1-2; TRBD1 agrees at 8 bases. The V gene end was trimmed by 4 bases and the J gene end by 1 base; junction bases not matched to a gene: 2. There are 14 residues in the CDR3. The germline V gene encodes CDR1 LNHDA and CDR2 SQIVND (reference sequence). The CDR3 bases are TGTGCCAGTAGTACCGGGACAGGTAACTATGGCTACACCTTC. Its protein product is CASSTGTGNYGYTF.

The chain carries TRBV2 and TRBJ1-1; tentatively, D is TRBD1 (5 bases). Trimming cost V 6 bases and J 0 bases, with 11 bases left between them. CDR1 is SNHLY and CDR2 is FYNNEI in the germline V gene. The CDR3 extends over 14 amino acids. Here the CDR3 DNA reads TGTGCCAGCAGGACAGATGTGATGAACACTGAAGCTTTCTTT. Its translation is CASRTDVMNTEAFF.

J is TRBJ2-3 and V is TRBV9, with 12 bases that match TRBD2. With V trimmed by 0 bases and J by 1 base, 12 bases remained unmatched. CDR1 and CDR2 (germline): SGDLS, YYNGEE. This CDR3 has 20 amino acids. The CDR3 DNA sequence: TGTGCCAGCAGCGTAGCTGGGCTAGCGGGGGGGAGGCTCGGCACAGATACGCAGTATTTT. This gives the protein CASSVAGLAGGRLGTDTQYF.

This clone was observed a handful of times. The CDR3 is CASSDYRVRANEKLFF. As DNA, the CDR3 is TGTGCCAGCAGCGATTACAGGGTTAGGGCTAATGAAAAACTGTTTTTT. The chain combines TRBV7-2 with TRBJ1-4; TRBD1 might be the D (6 bases). The CDR3 is 16 amino acids. V was clipped by 5 bases and J by 3 bases, with 16 bases between them. Germline V gene lookup returns CDR1 SGHTA and CDR2 FQGNSA.

The chain carries TRBV3-1 (or the pseudogene TRBV3-2) and TRBJ2-7, with D maybe TRBD1 (6 bases). The CDR3 totals 13 residues. Trimming stripped 4 bases from V and 8 bases from J, with 15 bases between. Germline V gene sequence: CDR1 LGHDT, CDR2 YNNKEL (reference sequence). CDR3 bases: TGTGCCAGCAGCCTGAGGGTTGACAGGCAGCAGTACTTC. Its protein is CASSLRVDRQQYF.

The chain has TRBV6-2 or TRBV6-3 and TRBJ1-5; D gene ambiguous. The CDR3 length is 14 residues. Germline V gives CDR1 MNHEY, CDR2 SVGEGT. Trimming stripped 2 bases from V and 4 bases from J, with 9 bases between. The CDR3 is CASSYISGNQPQHF. DNA for the CDR3: TGTGCCAGCAGTTACATCTCCGGGAATCAGCCCCAGCATTTT.

This clone was counted a single time. The chain recombines TRBV6-5 with TRBJ1-2; no definite D call. This CDR3 comprises 15 residues. Per the germline V gene, CDR1 is MNHEY and CDR2 is SVGAGI. V was trimmed by 0 bases and J by 7 bases, leaving 15 bases between them. As DNA, the CDR3 is TGTGCCAGCAGTTACTCTTCGAGGTGGTCTTGTGGCTACACCTTC. It yields the protein CASSYSSRWSCGYTF.

Here the CDR3 reads CASSLVGTNLNEQFF. As DNA, the CDR3 is TGTGCCAGCAGCTTAGTCGGGACTAACCTCAATGAGCAGTTCTTC. This rearrangement joins TRBV7-2 to TRBJ2-1, with 7 bases identical to TRBD2. J was trimmed by 6 bases and V by 1 base; bases with no gene match: 6. Germline CDR1 is SGHTA and CDR2 is FQGNSA. The CDR3 consists of 15 residues.

This rearrangement joins TRBV10-3 to TRBJ2-7; TRBD1 matches 7 bases. This CDR3 has 14 residues. J was trimmed by 4 bases and V by 6 bases; bases with no gene match: 9. Per the germline V gene, CDR1 is ENHRY and CDR2 is SYGVKD. The CDR3 coding sequence is TGTGCCATCAGCAGCAAGACAGGGACGTACGAGCAGTACTTC. It codes for CAISSKTGTYEQYF.

In DNA form, the CDR3 reads TGTGCCACCAGTGATAAAGCGGGGGGGCCCCGTGAGCAGTTCTTC. This sequence encodes CATSDKAGGPREQFF. The rearrangement links TRBV24-1 to TRBJ2-1; TRBD2 matches at 10 bases. Trimming cost V 3 bases and J 9 bases; bases outside gene matches: 7. The V gene's germline CDR1 is KGHDR and CDR2 SFDVKD. The CDR3 is 15 residues long.

The count of this clone is one. The chain has TRBV4-1 and TRBJ2-2; the D gene is possibly TRBD1 (5 bases). The CDR3 has 15 residues. With 7 bases removed from V and 2 bases from J, the gap between germline ends came to 14 bases. Germline lookup yields CDR1 MGHRA and CDR2 YSYEKL. CDR3 nucleotide sequence: TGCGCCAGCACGTATCAAGGGGATAACACCGGGGAGCTGTTTTTT. Its translation is CASTYQGDNTGELFF.

This clone was observed once. The V call is TRBV19, the J call TRBJ1-4, with TRBD1 matching over 8 bases. There are 18 residues in the CDR3. Germline lookup yields CDR1 LNHDA and CDR2 SQIVND (reference sequence). V shed 5 bases, J shed 3 bases, and the junction held 14 bases outside the gene matches. CDR3 nucleotide sequence: TGTGCCAGTAGTTCCCCCGGGACAGGCTTTGAGTCTAATGAAAAACTGTTTTTT. Its protein product is CASSSPGTGFESNEKLFF. Full variable domain (remainder filled in from reference TRBV19 and TRBJ1-4): DGGITQSPKYLFRKEGQNVTLSCEQNLNHDAMYWYRQDPGQGLRLIYYSQIVNDFQKGDIAEGYSVSREKKESFPLTVTSAQKNPTAFYLCASSSPGTGFESNEKLFFGSGTQLSVL.

This clone occurred once. V usage is TRBV3-1 (or the pseudogene TRBV3-2) and J usage is TRBJ1-1, with 8 bases identical to TRBD1. The J segment lost 5 bases and the V segment lost 3 bases, leaving 8 bases of the junction unmatched. The CDR3 is 15 amino acids. The V gene's germline CDR1 is LGHDT and CDR2 YNNKEL (reference sequence). The CDR3: CASSQGGQGRTEAFF. In DNA form, the CDR3 reads TGTGCCAGCAGCCAGGGAGGACAGGGACGGACTGAAGCTTTCTTT.

The rearrangement uses TRBV6-2 or TRBV6-3 and TRBJ2-7, with 9 bases aligning to TRBD1. The germline gives CDR1 MNHEY, CDR2 SVGEGT. This CDR3 has 16 residues. The trim removed 5 bases at V and 2 bases at J, leaving 10 bases unmatched. CDR3 sequence: CASSRDGQGMPYEQYF. Here the CDR3 DNA reads TGTGCCAGCAGTCGCGATGGACAGGGGATGCCCTACGAGCAGTACTTC.

The chain joins TRBV10-3 to TRBJ2-7; 13 bases fit TRBD2. The CDR3 loop spans 17 amino acids. In germline, CDR1 is ENHRY, CDR2 SYGVKD. The V and J ends lost 10 bases and 0 bases, in that order; junction bases with no gene match: 12. The CDR3 reads CATWTSGGSSSSYEQYF. In nucleotides, the CDR3 is TGTGCCACCTGGACTAGCGGGGGTTCGAGCAGCTCCTACGAGCAGTACTTC.